The next 28 T cell receptor beta chains were all read from a single sample in a study of shared T cell receptors in the human thymus. Generated by immunoSEQ multiplex PCR, the TCRdb table keeps only in-frame clones and is missing some. The table lists 55,000 to 75,000 clones, over 90% of them singletons. The sample consisted of thymocytes. These receptors originate from a human donor.

V gene TRBV10-3 combines with J gene TRBJ2-3, with D tentatively TRBD1 (5 bases). V was pared by 10 bases and J by 4 bases, with 21 bases between. CDR3 length: 15 amino acids. The germline gives CDR1 ENHRY, CDR2 SYGVKD. CDR3 residues: CATYSLLSRADTQYF. The CDR3 bases are TGTGCCACGTACTCTCTCTTGAGCAGGGCAGATACGCAGTATTTT.

The V call is TRBV5-1, the J call TRBJ2-1; 7 nucleotides align to TRBD2. Losses at the gene ends were 0 bases for V and 0 bases for J; bases not matched to a gene: 15. Germline-derived CDR1 and CDR2 are SGHRS and YFSETQ. The CDR3 is 20 residues long. The CDR3 DNA sequence: TGCGCCAGCAGCTTGGCCTTCGGGACTACCGGACCCAGCTCCTACAATGAGCAGTTCTTC. Translated, it gives CASSLAFGTTGPSSYNEQFF.

The chain joins TRBV28 to TRBJ1-4; 7 bases are a match to TRBD1. This CDR3 is 16 amino acids long. V shed 3 bases, J shed 2 bases, and the junction held 6 bases outside the gene matches. Per the germline V gene, CDR1 is MDHEN and CDR2 is SYDVKM. CDR3 sequence: CASSFSQTGTNEKLFF. The CDR3 nucleotides read TGTGCCAGCAGTTTCTCCCAGACAGGGACTAATGAAAAACTGTTTTTT.

The chain uses TRBV27 and TRBJ1-2; possibly TRBD1 for D (5 bases). Germline CDR1 is MNHEY and CDR2 is SMNVEV (reference sequence). The CDR3 sequence is 15 residues long. The V end was cut by 5 bases, the J end by 8 bases, with 21 bases between. The CDR3 reads CASSRFWGKLWGYTF. CDR3 nucleotides: TGTGCCAGCAGTCGGTTTTGGGGGAAGCTTTGGGGCTACACCTTC.

The gene calls are TRBV7-2 and TRBJ2-2; D may correspond to TRBD1 or TRBD2 (5 bases each). The CDR3 covers 18 residues. The germline gives CDR1 SGHTA, CDR2 FQGNSA. The V end was cut by 1 base, the J end by 4 bases, with 19 bases between. The CDR3 protein is CASSLDYLGTHCTGELFF. Here the CDR3 DNA reads TGTGCCAGCAGCTTAGATTATTTGGGGACCCATTGCACCGGGGAGCTGTTTTTT.

The chain recombines TRBV5-1 with TRBJ2-1, with D perhaps TRBD2 (5 bases). The CDR3 contains 15 residues. Per the germline V gene, CDR1 is SGHRS and CDR2 is YFSETQ. The V and J ends lost 0 bases and 6 bases respectively, with 13 bases between them. The CDR3 bases are TGCGCCAGCAGCTTGGTGTCTAGCTGGGGCAATGAGCAGTTCTTC. This codes for CASSLVSSWGNEQFF.

The gene calls are TRBV28 and TRBJ1-4; the match to TRBD1 covers 7 bases. This CDR3 has 15 amino acids. Per the germline V gene, CDR1 is MDHEN and CDR2 is SYDVKM. The J segment lost 8 bases and the V segment lost 4 bases, leaving 10 bases of the junction unmatched. The CDR3 here is CASSYAGGLEEKLFF. The DNA of the CDR3 is TGTGCCAGCAGTTATGCAGGGGGTCTAGAGGAAAAACTGTTTTTT. Filled out from reference TRBV28 and TRBJ1-4, the complete variable domain reads DVKVTQSSRYLVKRTGEKVFLECVQDMDHENMFWYRQDPGLGLRLIYFSYDVKMKEKGDIPEGYSVSREKKERFSLILESASTNQTSMYLCASSYAGGLEEKLFFGSGTQLSVL.

The gene calls are TRBV7-9 and TRBJ2-1; 9 bases align to TRBD1. The germline V gene has CDR1 SEHNR and CDR2 FQNEAQ (reference sequence). The CDR3 is 15 residues long. V was pared by 5 bases and J by 8 bases, with 10 bases of the junction left unmatched. Here the CDR3 DNA reads TGTGCCAGCAGCATGGGGACAGGGAAACGGGATGAGCAGTTCTTC. Amino acid sequence: CASSMGTGKRDEQFF. Full variable domain (outside the CDR3, taken from reference TRBV7-9 and TRBJ2-1): DTGVSQNPRHKITKRGQNVTFRCDPISEHNRLYWYRQTLGQGPEFLTYFQNEAQLEKSRLLSDRFSAERPKGSFSTLEIQRTEQGDSAMYLCASSMGTGKRDEQFFGPGTRLTVL.

This clone was recorded once. V and J are TRBV5-4 and TRBJ1-2; perhaps TRBD1 as D (5 bases). V lost 2 bases to trimming and J lost 0 bases, with 11 bases between them. CDR3 length equals 15 residues. The germline gives CDR1 SGHNT, CDR2 YYREEE (reference sequence). The chain's CDR3 is CASSFSPGTNYGYTF. The CDR3, as DNA: TGTGCCAGCAGCTTTTCCCCAGGGACTAACTATGGCTACACCTTC.

In DNA form, the CDR3 reads TGTGCCAGCAGCTTAGAGCGGCAGGGTCCCACTCATAATTCACCCCTCCACTTT. Its translation is CASSLERQGPTHNSPLHF. The chain joins TRBV7-9 to TRBJ1-6, with a tentative D call TRBD1 (5 bases). This CDR3 is built from 18 residues. Trimming cost V 1 base and J 5 bases, with 18 bases left between them. Germline lookup yields CDR1 SEHNR and CDR2 FQNEAQ (reference sequence).

The chain recombines TRBV7-2 with TRBJ2-6; D is perhaps TRBD1 (6 bases). Trimming shortened V by 10 bases and J by 0 bases, and 19 bases separated the two germline ends. CDR1 SGHTA and CDR2 FQGNSA come from the germline V gene. The CDR3 loop spans 17 amino acids. CDR3 amino acids: CATPDIWDNSGANVLTF. The CDR3 region has the DNA TGTGCCACCCCGGACATTTGGGACAACTCTGGGGCCAACGTCCTGACTTTC.

This chain links TRBV7-3 with TRBJ2-3; a weak D match, TRBD1 (6 bases). V lost 4 bases, J lost 4 bases, and 21 bases lay in between. The germline CDR1 and CDR2 sequences are SGHTA and FQGTGA. This CDR3 contains 17 residues. The CDR3 is CASSSWRSQGPADTQYF. CDR3 coding DNA: TGTGCCAGCAGCTCCTGGAGATCACAGGGTCCCGCAGATACGCAGTATTTT.

V usage is TRBV19 and J usage is TRBJ2-5, with TRBD1 matching 9 bases. The germline CDR1 and CDR2 sequences are LNHDA and SQIVND (reference sequence). J gave up 5 bases and V 3 bases, and 13 bases lay outside the gene matches. The CDR3 loop spans 17 amino acids. This CDR3 is CASSIGKQGAVGETQYF. CDR3 DNA sequence: TGTGCCAGTAGTATCGGAAAACAGGGGGCAGTGGGGGAGACCCAGTACTTC.

This chain uses TRBV19 with TRBJ1-4; tentative D call: TRBD1 (6 bases). This CDR3 has 15 amino acids. V was trimmed by 5 bases and J by 0 bases, leaving 10 bases between them. Germline V gene sequence: CDR1 LNHDA, CDR2 SQIVND (reference sequence). The CDR3 sequence is CASSRTEATNEKLFF. CDR3 coding DNA: TGTGCCAGTAGTCGGACAGAAGCAACTAATGAAAAACTGTTTTTT.

The chain links TRBV12-5 to TRBJ2-1; D is unclear. Germline CDR1 LGHNT, CDR2 FRNRAP. There are 21 residues in the CDR3. Trimming shortened V by 1 base and J by 0 bases, and 25 bases separated the two germline ends. CDR3 nucleotides: TGTGCTAGTGGTTTGGCACGGTGGCGCGGCCCCGAGTTTGACTCCTACAATGAGCAGTTCTTC. This gives the protein CASGLARWRGPEFDSYNEQFF.

The rearrangement links TRBV14 to TRBJ2-5; no definite D call. The V end was cut by 0 bases, the J end by 7 bases, with 39 bases between. Germline CDR1 reads SGHDN; CDR2 reads FVKESK. This CDR3 is built from 23 residues. The CDR3 protein is CASSQDKDPRAHMAQDCLWTQYF. In DNA form, the CDR3 reads TGTGCCAGCAGCCAAGATAAGGACCCTCGAGCCCATATGGCCCAGGATTGTCTATGGACCCAGTACTTC.

The chain links TRBV28 to TRBJ2-1; 9 nucleotides match TRBD1. CDR3 length: 17 amino acids. CDR1 MDHEN and CDR2 SYDVKM come from the germline V gene. J lost 5 bases, V lost 4 bases, and 12 bases had no gene match. CDR3: CASSWGQGWSPNNEQFF. The CDR3 bases are TGTGCCAGCAGTTGGGGACAGGGTTGGTCACCTAACAATGAGCAGTTCTTC. The variable domain in full, with the rest retrieved from reference TRBV28 and TRBJ2-1, is DVKVTQSSRYLVKRTGEKVFLECVQDMDHENMFWYRQDPGLGLRLIYFSYDVKMKEKGDIPEGYSVSREKKERFSLILESASTNQTSMYLCASSWGQGWSPNNEQFFGPGTRLTVL.

The rearrangement uses TRBV27 and TRBJ1-2, with 9 bases aligning to TRBD1. Germline V gene sequence: CDR1 MNHEY, CDR2 SMNVEV (reference sequence). This CDR3 comprises 16 residues. V lost 0 bases, J lost 8 bases, and 10 bases stayed unmatched. The CDR3 protein is CASSLSGSQGADGYTF. CDR3 in DNA: TGTGCCAGCAGTTTATCGGGGTCACAGGGGGCGGACGGCTACACCTTC.

Comments on this clone: Compared with germline, one end of the junction differs, possibly owing to a read error. The chain links TRBV2 to TRBJ2-7; 9 nucleotides agree with TRBD1. The CDR3 loop spans 14 amino acids. Germline CDR1 reads SNHLY; CDR2 reads FYNNEI. This CDR3 is CASSEGTGLYEQYF. Written as DNA, the CDR3 is TGTGCCAGCAGCGAAGGGACAGGGTTGTACGAGCAGTACTTC.

The J gene is TRBJ2-5, the V gene TRBV12-5, with 13 bases lining up with TRBD2. Losses at the gene ends were 3 bases for V and 5 bases for J; bases not matched to a gene: 18. The germline gives CDR1 LGHNT, CDR2 FRNRAP. This CDR3 contains 20 residues. As DNA, the CDR3 is TGTGCTAGTGGTTTCTCACCCATCCTAGGACTAGCGGGGGACCTGGAGACCCAGTACTTC. It specifies CASGFSPILGLAGDLETQYF.

The chain uses TRBV9 and TRBJ1-2, with TRBD1 identical over 9 bases. CDR1 is SGDLS and CDR2 is YYNGEE in the germline V gene. The length of the CDR3 is 13 residues. Trimming cost V 2 bases and J 6 bases; bases outside gene matches: 2. CDR3 bases: TGTGCCAGCAGCGTCGGGACAGGGAATGGCTACACCTTC. Translation: CASSVGTGNGYTF.

The chain employs TRBV5-6 and TRBJ1-6; TRBD1 matches 7 bases. Germline V gives CDR1 SGHDT, CDR2 YYEEEE. The V gene end was trimmed by 2 bases and the J gene end by 0 bases; junction bases not matched to a gene: 5. The CDR3 totals 17 residues. The CDR3, as DNA: TGTGCCAGCAGCTTAGAGGGGGCTTACTCCTATAATTCACCCCTCCACTTT. This sequence encodes CASSLEGAYSYNSPLHF.

The genes are TRBV4-1 and TRBJ2-4, with D possibly matching TRBD1 (6 bases). Per germline, CDR1 MGHRA and CDR2 YSYEKL. The CDR3 is 17 amino acids. V was clipped by 1 base and J by 6 bases, with 19 bases between them. The CDR3 loop reads CASSQGGRGRGRNIQYF. The CDR3 DNA sequence: TGCGCCAGCAGCCAAGGAGGCCGGGGCAGGGGTCGAAACATTCAGTACTTC.

The V call is TRBV5-4, the J call TRBJ2-5; perhaps TRBD1 as D (7 bases). Trimming pared 2 bases from V and 5 bases from J, leaving 16 bases between. Germline lookup yields CDR1 SGHNT and CDR2 YYREEE (reference sequence). The CDR3 has 15 residues. This CDR3 reads CASSFGGTAQETQYF. The CDR3 nucleotides read TGTGCCAGCAGCTTCGGAGGGACAGCCCAGGAGACCCAGTACTTC. Variable domain in full (rest from reference TRBV5-4 and TRBJ2-5): ETGVTQSPTHLIKTRGQQVTLRCSSQSGHNTVSWYQQALGQGPQFIFQYYREEENGRGNFPPRFSGLQFPNYSSELNVNALELDDSALYLCASSFGGTAQETQYFGPGTRLLVL.

The rearrangement uses TRBV5-1 and TRBJ1-2; the D gene is possibly TRBD1 (6 bases). The CDR3 spans 13 residues. The germline gives CDR1 SGHRS, CDR2 YFSETQ. Trimming took off 4 bases at V and 2 bases at J, with 9 bases between the two ends. The CDR3 here is CASSETGNYGYTF. CDR3 in DNA: TGCGCCAGCAGCGAGACAGGAAACTATGGCTACACCTTC.

The chain carries TRBV7-9 and TRBJ1-6; TRBD1 matches at 7 bases. The trim removed 5 bases at V and 9 bases at J, leaving 10 bases unmatched. This CDR3 has 15 residues. Germline V gene data show CDR1 as SEHNR and CDR2 as FQNEAQ (reference sequence). CDR3 DNA sequence: TGTGCCAGCAGCGCGTACAGGGGCGATGGTTCACCCCTCCACTTT. It codes for CASSAYRGDGSPLHF.

The rearrangement joins TRBV4-1 to TRBJ1-6; D call uncertain. This CDR3 region has 17 residues. The V end was cut by 0 bases, the J end by 5 bases, with 14 bases between. Germline CDR1 and CDR2: MGHRA and YSYEKL. CDR3 residues: CASSQDRPDTDNSPLHF. CDR3 in DNA: TGCGCCAGCAGCCAAGATCGGCCGGATACGGATAATTCACCCCTCCACTTT.

The sample holds a few counts of this clone. The CDR3 loop reads CASSEWGMNTEAFF. Written as DNA, the CDR3 is TGTGCCAGCAGTGAATGGGGGATGAACACTGAAGCTTTCTTT. J is TRBJ1-1 and V is TRBV25-1; tentative D call: TRBD1 (5 bases). Trimming left V 1 base short and J 0 bases short, with 6 bases between. The germline CDR1 and CDR2 sequences are MGHDK and SYGVNS. CDR3 length: 14 residues.